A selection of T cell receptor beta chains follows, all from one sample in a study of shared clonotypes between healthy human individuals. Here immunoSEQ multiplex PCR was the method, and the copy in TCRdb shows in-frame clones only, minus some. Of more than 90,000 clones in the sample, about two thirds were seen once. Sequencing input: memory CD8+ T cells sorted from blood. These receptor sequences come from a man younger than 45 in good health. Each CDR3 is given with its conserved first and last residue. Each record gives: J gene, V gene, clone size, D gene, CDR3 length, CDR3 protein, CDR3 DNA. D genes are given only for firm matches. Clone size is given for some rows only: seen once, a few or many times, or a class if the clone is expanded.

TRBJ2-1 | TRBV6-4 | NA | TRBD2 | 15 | CASSGLAGGANEQFF | TGTGCCAGCAGTGGACTAGCGGGAGGGGCCAATGAGCAGTTCTTC
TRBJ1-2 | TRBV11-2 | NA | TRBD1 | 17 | CASSSEEIQGANYGYTF | TGTGCCAGCAGCTCCGAAGAAATACAGGGGGCTAACTATGGCTACACCTTC
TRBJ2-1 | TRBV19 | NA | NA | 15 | CASSLAVSSYNEQFF | TGTGCCAGTAGCCTAGCCGTGAGCTCCTACAATGAGCAGTTCTTC
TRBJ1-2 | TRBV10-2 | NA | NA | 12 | CASSEGDYGYTF | TGCGCCAGCAGTGAAGGGGACTATGGCTACACCTTC
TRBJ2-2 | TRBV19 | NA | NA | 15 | CASSRNGQNTGELFF | TGTGCCAGTAGTAGAAACGGACAGAACACCGGGGAGCTGTTTTTT
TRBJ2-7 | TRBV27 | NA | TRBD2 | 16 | CASSLSSVAGGREQYF | TGTGCCAGCAGTTTATCGTCGGTAGCGGGAGGGCGGGAGCAGTACTTT
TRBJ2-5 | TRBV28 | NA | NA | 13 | CASSTTVSGTQYF | TGTGCCAGCTCAACGACTGTCTCGGGGACCCAGTACTTC
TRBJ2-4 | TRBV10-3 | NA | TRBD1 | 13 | CAISPGTDYIQYF | TGTGCCATCAGCCCCGGGACAGATTACATTCAGTACTTC
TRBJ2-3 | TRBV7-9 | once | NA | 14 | CASRGGARGDTQYF | TGTGCCAGCAGGGGGGGAGCCCGCGGGGATACGCAGTATTTT
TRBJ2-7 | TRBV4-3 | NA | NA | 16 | CASSQDGGTLEGEQYF | TGCGCCAGCAGCCAAGATGGGGGGACTCTCGAGGGCGAGCAGTACTTC
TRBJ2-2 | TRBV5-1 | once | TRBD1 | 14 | CASSTGQDTGELFF | TGCGCCAGCAGCACGGGACAGGACACCGGGGAGCTGTTTTTT
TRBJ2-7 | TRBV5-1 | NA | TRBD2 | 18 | CASSLETSGARSSYEQYF | TGCGCCAGCAGCTTGGAGACTAGCGGGGCCCGAAGCTCCTACGAGCAGTACTTC
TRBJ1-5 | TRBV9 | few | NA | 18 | CASSVAAVGNPPYQPQHF | TGTGCCAGCAGCGTAGCGGCAGTAGGGAATCCCCCCTATCAGCCCCAGCATTTT
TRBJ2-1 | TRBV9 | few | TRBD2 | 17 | CASSVDPLSGIQNEQFF | TGTGCCAGCAGCGTAGACCCCCTGAGCGGGATTCAAAATGAGCAGTTCTTC
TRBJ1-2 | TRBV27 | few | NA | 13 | CASSLNLYYGYTF | TGTGCCAGCAGTTTGAATCTCTACTATGGCTACACCTTC
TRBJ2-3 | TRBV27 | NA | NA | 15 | CASTARGGFTDTQYF | TGTGCCAGCACGGCGCGTGGAGGGTTCACAGATACGCAGTATTTT
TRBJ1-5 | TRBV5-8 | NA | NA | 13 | CASRVDSNQPQHF | TGTGCCAGCAGGGTCGATAGCAATCAGCCCCAGCATTTT
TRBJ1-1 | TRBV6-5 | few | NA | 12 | CASSHMNTEAFF | TGTGCCAGCAGTCATATGAACACTGAAGCTTTCTTT
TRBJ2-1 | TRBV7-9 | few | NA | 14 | CASSPLASYNEQFF | TGTGCCAGCAGCCCCCTGGCTAGCTACAATGAGCAGTTCTTC
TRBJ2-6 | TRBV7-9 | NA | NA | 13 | CASNQYGANVLTF | TGTGCCAGCAACCAGTATGGGGCCAACGTCCTGACTTTC
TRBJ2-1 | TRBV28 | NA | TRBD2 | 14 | CASRTGTREGEQFF | TGTGCCAGCAGGACCGGGACTAGAGAAGGGGAGCAGTTCTTC
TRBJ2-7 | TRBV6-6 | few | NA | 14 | CASSYSGGQDEQYF | TGTGCCAGCAGTTACTCGGGGGGACAAGACGAGCAGTACTTC
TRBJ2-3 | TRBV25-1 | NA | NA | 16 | CASSEARQLSTDTQYF | TGTGCCAGCAGTGAGGCGCGTCAACTTAGCACAGATACGCAGTATTTT
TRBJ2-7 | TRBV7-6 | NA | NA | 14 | CASSQNGPRDEQYF | TGTGCCAGCAGCCAAAACGGACCCCGGGACGAGCAGTACTTC
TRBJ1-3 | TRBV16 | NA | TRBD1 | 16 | CASSQSWTGSGNTIYF | TGTGCCAGCAGCCAATCCTGGACAGGGTCTGGAAACACCATATATTTT
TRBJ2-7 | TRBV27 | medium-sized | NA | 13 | CASMGGASYEQYF | TGTGCCAGCATGGGGGGAGCTTCCTACGAGCAGTACTTC
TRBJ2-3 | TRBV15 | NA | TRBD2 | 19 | CATSRDKVIATSGRDTQYF | TGTGCCACCAGCAGAGATAAAGTGATAGCGACTAGCGGGAGAGATACGCAGTATTTT
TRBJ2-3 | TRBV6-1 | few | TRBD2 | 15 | CASSDSAGAPDTQYF | TGTGCCAGCAGTGACTCAGCGGGAGCTCCAGATACGCAGTATTTT
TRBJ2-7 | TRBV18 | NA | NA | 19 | CASSPLLPASTSAFYEQYF | TGTGCCAGCTCACCACTTTTGCCCGCGTCGACATCGGCATTCTACGAGCAGTACTTC
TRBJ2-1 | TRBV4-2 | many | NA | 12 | CASSQEGTEQFF | TGTGCCAGCAGCCAAGAGGGGACTGAGCAGTTCTTC
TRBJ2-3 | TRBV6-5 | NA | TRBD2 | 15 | CASGIAGGSTDTQYF | TGTGCCAGCGGGATAGCGGGAGGTTCCACAGATACGCAGTATTTT
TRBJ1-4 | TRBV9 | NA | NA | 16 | CASSDGTVGLNEKLFF | TGTGCCAGCAGTGACGGCACGGTCGGTCTTAATGAAAAACTGTTTTTT
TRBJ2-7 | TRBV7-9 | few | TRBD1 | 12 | CASSPTGDEQYF | TGTGCCAGCAGCCCTACAGGGGACGAGCAGTACTTC
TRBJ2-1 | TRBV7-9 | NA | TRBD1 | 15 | CASSLLQGALDEQFF | TGTGCCAGCAGCTTATTACAGGGGGCTTTAGATGAGCAGTTCTTC
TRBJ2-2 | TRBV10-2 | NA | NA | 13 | CASLIANTGELFF | TGCGCCAGTTTGATCGCGAACACCGGGGAGCTGTTTTTT
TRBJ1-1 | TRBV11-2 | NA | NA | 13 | CASSPTVNTEAFF | TGTGCCAGCAGCCCCACAGTGAACACTGAAGCTTTCTTT
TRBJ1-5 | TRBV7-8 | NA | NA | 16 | CASSLGTDYPNQPQHF | TGTGCCAGCAGCTTAGGGACAGATTACCCCAATCAGCCCCAGCATTTT
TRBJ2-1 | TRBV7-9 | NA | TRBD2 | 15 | CASSLAGLADNEQFF | TGTGCCAGCAGCTTAGCGGGACTAGCGGACAATGAGCAGTTCTTC
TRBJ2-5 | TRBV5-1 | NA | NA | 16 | CASSLATAVLQETQYF | TGCGCCAGCAGCTTGGCCACAGCGGTCCTACAAGAGACCCAGTACTTC
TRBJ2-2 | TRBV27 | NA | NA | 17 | CASHGGRGRGNTGELFF | TGTGCCAGCCATGGAGGGCGGGGGCGCGGAAACACCGGGGAGCTGTTTTTT
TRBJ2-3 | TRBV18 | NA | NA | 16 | CASSPPDRTSTDTQYF | TGTGCCAGCTCACCACCCGACAGAACTAGCACAGATACGCAGTATTTT
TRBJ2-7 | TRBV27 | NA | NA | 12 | CASWNSAYEQYF | TGTGCCAGTTGGAATAGCGCCTACGAGCAGTACTTC
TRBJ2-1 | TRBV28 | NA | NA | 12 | CASSFVINEQFF | TGTGCCAGCAGTTTTGTAATCAATGAGCAGTTCTTC
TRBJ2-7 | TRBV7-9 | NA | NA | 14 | CASSLGSNSYEQYF | TGTGCCAGCAGCTTAGGGTCGAACTCCTACGAGCAGTACTTC
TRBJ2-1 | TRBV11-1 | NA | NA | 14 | CASSLFGGYNEQFF | TGTGCCAGCAGCTTATTTGGGGGATACAATGAGCAGTTCTTC
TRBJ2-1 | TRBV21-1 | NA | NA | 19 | CASTGGLPPKCPPNNEQFF | TGTGCCAGCACCGGAGGACTACCCCCTAAGTGCCCACCAAACAATGAGCAGTTCTTC
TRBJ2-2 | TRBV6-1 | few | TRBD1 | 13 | CASSPRQGRELFF | TGTGCCAGCAGTCCACGACAGGGTAGGGAGCTGTTTTTT
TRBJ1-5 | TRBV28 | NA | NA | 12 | CASSPRPQPQHF | TGTGCCAGCAGTCCCCGGCCGCAGCCCCAGCATTTT
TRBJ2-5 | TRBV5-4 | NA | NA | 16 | CASSLEALGAGETQYF | TGTGCCAGCAGCTTGGAGGCCCTGGGAGCAGGCGAGACCCAGTACTTC
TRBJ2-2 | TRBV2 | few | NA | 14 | CASSVGGNTGELFF | TGTGCCAGCAGTGTGGGGGGGAACACCGGGGAGCTGTTTTTT
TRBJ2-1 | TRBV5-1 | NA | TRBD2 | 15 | CASVEGTRGTAEQFF | TGCGCCAGCGTTGAGGGGACTAGGGGGACGGCTGAGCAGTTCTTC
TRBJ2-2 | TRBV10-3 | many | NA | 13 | CAIRGINTGELFF | TGTGCCATCCGGGGGATCAACACCGGGGAGCTGTTTTTT
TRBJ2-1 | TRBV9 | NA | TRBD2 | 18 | CASSPPASSGRAYNEQFF | TGTGCCAGCAGCCCCCCCGCTTCTAGCGGGAGGGCCTACAATGAGCAGTTCTTC
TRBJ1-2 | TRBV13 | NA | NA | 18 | CASSRYRDALSERPMATF | TGTGCCAGCAGCCGATATCGGGATGCCCTGAGTGAAAGACCTATGGCCACCTTC
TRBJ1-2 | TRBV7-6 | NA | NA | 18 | CASSLGGRPGLANYGYTF | TGTGCCAGCAGCTTAGGGGGTCGGCCTGGATTAGCTAACTATGGCTACACCTTC
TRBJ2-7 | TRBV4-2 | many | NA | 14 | CASSRAVGSNEQYF | TGTGCCAGCAGCCGCGCGGTGGGCTCTAACGAGCAGTACTTC
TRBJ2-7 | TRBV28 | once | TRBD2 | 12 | CAIAGTSYEQYF | TGTGCTATAGCGGGAACTTCCTACGAGCAGTACTTC